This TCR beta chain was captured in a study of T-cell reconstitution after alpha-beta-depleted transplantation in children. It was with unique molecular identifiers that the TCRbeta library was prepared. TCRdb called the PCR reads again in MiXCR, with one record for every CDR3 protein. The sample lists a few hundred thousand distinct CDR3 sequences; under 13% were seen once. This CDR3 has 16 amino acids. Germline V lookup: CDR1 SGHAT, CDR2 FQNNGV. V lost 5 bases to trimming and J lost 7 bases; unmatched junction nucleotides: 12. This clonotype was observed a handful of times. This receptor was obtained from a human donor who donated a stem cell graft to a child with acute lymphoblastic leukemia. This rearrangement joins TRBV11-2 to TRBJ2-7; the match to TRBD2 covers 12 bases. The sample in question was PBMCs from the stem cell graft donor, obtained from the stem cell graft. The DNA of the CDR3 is TGTGCCAGCAGCCCCCGGCTAGCGGGAGGGCCGGGGGAGCAGTACTTC. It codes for CASSPRLAGGPGEQYF. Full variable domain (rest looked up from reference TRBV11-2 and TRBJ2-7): EAGVAQSPRYKIIEKRQSVAFWCNPISGHATLYWYQQILGQGPKLLIQFQNNGVVDDSQLPKDRFSAERLKGVDSTLKIQPAKLEDSAVYLCASSPRLAGGPGEQYFGPGTRLTVT.